This T cell receptor (beta chain) was identified in a study of blood T cell repertoires in COVID-19. Across the whole study: Samples came from the United States, Italy and Spain, spanning acute and convalescent COVID-19.

Sequencing was performed with immunoSEQ multiplex PCR; in TCRdb, only in-frame clones are kept and a portion is missing. The sample carries fewer than 250,000 clones, roughly 88% recorded once. V lost 1 base and J 6 bases, leaving 13 bases between the germline ends. Germline V gene data show CDR1 as SGHAT and CDR2 as FQNNGV. This CDR3 is built from 14 residues. The receptor was derived from a woman aged 80 or over with COVID-19, enrolled during active disease. The sample comprised peripheral blood. V usage is TRBV11-2 and J usage is TRBJ2-7; no reliable D call. The CDR3 loop reads CASSLVAVGGEQYF. For the CDR3, the DNA is TGTGCCAGCAGCTTAGTGGCGGTTGGCGGCGAGCAGTACTTC.